This TCR beta chain was identified in a study of lymphopenia after photon versus proton radiotherapy. V dropped 5 bases and J dropped 7 bases, with 10 bases sitting between them. In germline, CDR1 is SGHRS, CDR2 YFSETQ. The CDR3 covers 12 residues. Concerning this clone: Its specificity is not known.

Whole-study results and caveats: Under photons, naive T cells and diversity fell while effector/memory populations rose.

This table comes from immunoSEQ multiplex PCR, and its TCRdb copy is limited to in-frame clones, with some not included. In the table there are about 49,000 clones, more than 70% of which are singletons. This receptor was identified in a man in his forties or fifties with gastric cancer. Source: peripheral blood, taken from a patient treated with photon-based radiotherapy. The rearrangement joins TRBV5-1 to TRBJ2-1; D is ambiguous. As DNA, the CDR3 is TGCGCCAGCAGATTTATCGGTAATGAGCAGTTCTTC. It codes for CASRFIGNEQFF.